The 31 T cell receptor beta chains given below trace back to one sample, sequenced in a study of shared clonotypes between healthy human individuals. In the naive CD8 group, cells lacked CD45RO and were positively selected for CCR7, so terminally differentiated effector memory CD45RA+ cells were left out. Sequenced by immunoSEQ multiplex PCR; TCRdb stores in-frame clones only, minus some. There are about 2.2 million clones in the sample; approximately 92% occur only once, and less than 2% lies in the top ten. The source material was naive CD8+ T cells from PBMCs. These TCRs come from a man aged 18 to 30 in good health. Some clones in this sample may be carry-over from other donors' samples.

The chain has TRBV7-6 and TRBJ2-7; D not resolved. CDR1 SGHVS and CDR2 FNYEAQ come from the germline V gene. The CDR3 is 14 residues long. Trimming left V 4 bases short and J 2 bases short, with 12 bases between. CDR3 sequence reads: CASSSADGAYEQYF. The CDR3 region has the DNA TGTGCCAGCAGCTCCGCGGACGGAGCCTACGAGCAGTACTTC.

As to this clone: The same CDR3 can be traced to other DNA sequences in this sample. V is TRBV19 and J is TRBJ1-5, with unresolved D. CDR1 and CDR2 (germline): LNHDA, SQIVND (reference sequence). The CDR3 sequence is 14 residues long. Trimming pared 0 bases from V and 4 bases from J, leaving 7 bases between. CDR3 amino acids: CASSIDLENQPQHF. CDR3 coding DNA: TGTGCCAGTAGTATAGATCTGGAGAATCAGCCCCAGCATTTT.

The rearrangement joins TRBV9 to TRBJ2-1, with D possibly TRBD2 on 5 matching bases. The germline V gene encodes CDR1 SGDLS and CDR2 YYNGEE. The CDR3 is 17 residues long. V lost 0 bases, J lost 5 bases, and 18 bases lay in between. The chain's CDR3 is CASSVGAWGASDNEQFF. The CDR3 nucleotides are TGTGCCAGCAGCGTAGGAGCCTGGGGAGCTTCCGACAATGAGCAGTTCTTC. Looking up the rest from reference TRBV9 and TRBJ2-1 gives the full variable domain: DSGVTQTPKHLITATGQRVTLRCSPRSGDLSVYWYQQSLDQGLQFLIQYYNGEERAKGNILERFSAQQFPDLHSELNLSSLELGDSALYFCASSVGAWGASDNEQFFGPGTRLTVL.

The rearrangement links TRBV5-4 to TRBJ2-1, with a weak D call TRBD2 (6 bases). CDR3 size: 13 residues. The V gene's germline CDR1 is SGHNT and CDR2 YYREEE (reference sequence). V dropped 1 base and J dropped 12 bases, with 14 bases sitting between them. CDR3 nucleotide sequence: TGTGCCAGCAGCTTGAGGACGGGAGATGTGCAGTTCTTC. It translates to CASSLRTGDVQFF.

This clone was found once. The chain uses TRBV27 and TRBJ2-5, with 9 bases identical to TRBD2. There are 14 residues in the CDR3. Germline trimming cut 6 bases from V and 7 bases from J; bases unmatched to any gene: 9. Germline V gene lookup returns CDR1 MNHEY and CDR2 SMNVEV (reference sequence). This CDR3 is CASSPGSGSGTQYF. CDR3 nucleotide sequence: TGTGCCAGCAGCCCCGGTAGCGGGAGCGGGACCCAGTACTTC.

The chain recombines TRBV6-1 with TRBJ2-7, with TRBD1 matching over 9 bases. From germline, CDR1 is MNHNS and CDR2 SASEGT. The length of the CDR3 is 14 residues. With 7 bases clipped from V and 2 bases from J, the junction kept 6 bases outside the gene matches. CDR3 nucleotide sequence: TGTGCCAGCACCCCGGGACAGGGAGCCTACGAGCAGTACTTC. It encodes CASTPGQGAYEQYF.

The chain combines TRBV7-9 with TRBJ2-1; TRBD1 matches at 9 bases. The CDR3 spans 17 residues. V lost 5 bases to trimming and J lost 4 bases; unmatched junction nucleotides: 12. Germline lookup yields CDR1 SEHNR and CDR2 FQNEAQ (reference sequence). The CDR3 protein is CASSPGPGTGIYNEQFF. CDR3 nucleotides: TGTGCCAGCAGCCCTGGTCCCGGGACAGGGATTTACAATGAGCAGTTCTTC. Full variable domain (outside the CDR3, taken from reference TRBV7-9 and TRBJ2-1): DTGVSQNPRHKITKRGQNVTFRCDPISEHNRLYWYRQTLGQGPEFLTYFQNEAQLEKSRLLSDRFSAERPKGSFSTLEIQRTEQGDSAMYLCASSPGPGTGIYNEQFFGPGTRLTVL.

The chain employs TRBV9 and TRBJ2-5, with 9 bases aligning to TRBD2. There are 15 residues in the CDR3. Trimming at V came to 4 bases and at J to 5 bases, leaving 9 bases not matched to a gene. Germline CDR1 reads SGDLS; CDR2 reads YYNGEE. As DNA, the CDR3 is TGTGCCAGCAGCCCCGGCGGGGGGGCCTGGGAGACCCAGTACTTC. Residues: CASSPGGGAWETQYF.

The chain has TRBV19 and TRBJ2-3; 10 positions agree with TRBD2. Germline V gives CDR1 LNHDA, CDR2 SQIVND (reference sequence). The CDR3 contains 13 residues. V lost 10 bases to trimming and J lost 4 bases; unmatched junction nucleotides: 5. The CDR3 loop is CATLAGVADTQYF. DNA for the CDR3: TGTGCCACCCTAGCGGGGGTCGCAGATACGCAGTATTTT.

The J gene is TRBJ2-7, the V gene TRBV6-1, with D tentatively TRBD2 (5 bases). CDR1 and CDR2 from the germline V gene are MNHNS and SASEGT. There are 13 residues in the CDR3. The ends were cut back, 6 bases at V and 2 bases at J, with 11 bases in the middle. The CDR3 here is CASRSGLTYEQYF. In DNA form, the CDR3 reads TGTGCCAGCAGGTCAGGACTGACCTACGAGCAGTACTTC.

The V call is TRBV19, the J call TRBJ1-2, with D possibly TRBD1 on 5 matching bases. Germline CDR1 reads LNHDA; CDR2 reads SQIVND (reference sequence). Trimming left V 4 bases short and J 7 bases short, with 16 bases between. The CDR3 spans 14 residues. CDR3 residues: CASSTPRDEVGYTF. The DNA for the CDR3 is TGTGCCAGTAGTACCCCCCGGGACGAGGTTGGCTACACCTTC.

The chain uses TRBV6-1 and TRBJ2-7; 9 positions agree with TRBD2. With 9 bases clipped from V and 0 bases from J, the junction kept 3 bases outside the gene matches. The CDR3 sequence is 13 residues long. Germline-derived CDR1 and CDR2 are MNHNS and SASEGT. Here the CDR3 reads CASGSGSSYEQYF. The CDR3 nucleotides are TGTGCCAGTGGTAGCGGGAGCTCCTACGAGCAGTACTTC.

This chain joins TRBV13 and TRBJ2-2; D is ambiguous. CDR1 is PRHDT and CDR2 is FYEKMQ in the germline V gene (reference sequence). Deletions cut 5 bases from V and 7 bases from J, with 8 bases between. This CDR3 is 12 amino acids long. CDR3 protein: CASSLPLGELFF. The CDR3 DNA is TGTGCCAGCAGCCTCCCTCTCGGGGAGCTGTTTTTT.

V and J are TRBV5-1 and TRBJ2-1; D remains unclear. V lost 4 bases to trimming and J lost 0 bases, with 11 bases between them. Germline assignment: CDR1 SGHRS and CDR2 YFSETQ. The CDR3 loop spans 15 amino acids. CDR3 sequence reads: CASSLRQSSYNEQFF. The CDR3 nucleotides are TGCGCCAGCAGCCTTAGACAATCCTCCTACAATGAGCAGTTCTTC.

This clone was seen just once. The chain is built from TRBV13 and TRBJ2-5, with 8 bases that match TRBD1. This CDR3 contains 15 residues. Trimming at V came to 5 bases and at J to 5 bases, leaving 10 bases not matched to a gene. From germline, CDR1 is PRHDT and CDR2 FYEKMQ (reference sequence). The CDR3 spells CASSPSPDRAETQYF. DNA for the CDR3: TGTGCCAGCAGCCCCTCCCCGGACAGGGCCGAGACCCAGTACTTC.

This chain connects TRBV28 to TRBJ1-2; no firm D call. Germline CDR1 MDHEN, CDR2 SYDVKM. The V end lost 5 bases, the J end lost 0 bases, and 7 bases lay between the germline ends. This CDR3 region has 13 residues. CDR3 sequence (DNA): TGTGCCAGCAGTCTGACATCTAACTATGGCTACACCTTC. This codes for CASSLTSNYGYTF.

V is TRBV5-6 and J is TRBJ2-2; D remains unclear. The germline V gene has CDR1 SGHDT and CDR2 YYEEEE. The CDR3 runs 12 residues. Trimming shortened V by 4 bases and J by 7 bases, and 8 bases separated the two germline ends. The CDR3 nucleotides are TGTGCCAGCAGCCTAATCGTCGGGGAGCTGTTTTTT. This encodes CASSLIVGELFF.

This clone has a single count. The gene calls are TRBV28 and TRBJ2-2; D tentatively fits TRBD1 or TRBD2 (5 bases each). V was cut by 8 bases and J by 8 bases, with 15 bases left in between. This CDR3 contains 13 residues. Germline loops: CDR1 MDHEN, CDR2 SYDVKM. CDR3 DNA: TGTGCCAGCTCTCCAGACTGGGGGGGGGAGCTGTTTTTT. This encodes CASSPDWGGELFF.

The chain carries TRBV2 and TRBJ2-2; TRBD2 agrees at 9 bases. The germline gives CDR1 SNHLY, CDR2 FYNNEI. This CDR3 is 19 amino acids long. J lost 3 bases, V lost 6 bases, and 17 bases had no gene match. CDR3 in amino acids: CASRGPGVAGGTDTGELFF. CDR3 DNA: TGTGCCAGCAGAGGTCCAGGGGTGGCGGGAGGGACCGACACCGGGGAGCTGTTTTTT.

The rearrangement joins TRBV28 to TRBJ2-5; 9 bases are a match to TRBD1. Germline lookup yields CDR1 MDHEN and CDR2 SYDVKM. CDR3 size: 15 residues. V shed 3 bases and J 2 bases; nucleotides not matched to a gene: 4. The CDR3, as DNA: TGTGCCAGCAGTTTGTTGACAGGGGGGCAAGAGACCCAGTACTTC. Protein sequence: CASSLLTGGQETQYF.

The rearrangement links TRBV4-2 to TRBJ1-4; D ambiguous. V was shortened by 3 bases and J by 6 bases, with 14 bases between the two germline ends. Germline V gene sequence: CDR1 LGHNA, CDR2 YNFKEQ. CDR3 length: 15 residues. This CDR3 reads CASSHKPPGYEKLFF. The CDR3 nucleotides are TGTGCCAGCAGCCACAAGCCCCCGGGGTATGAAAAACTGTTTTTT.

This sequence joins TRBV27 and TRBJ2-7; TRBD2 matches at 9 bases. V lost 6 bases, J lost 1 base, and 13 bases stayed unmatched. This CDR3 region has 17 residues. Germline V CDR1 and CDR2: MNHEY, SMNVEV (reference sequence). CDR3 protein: CASSRVGAGGPSYEQYF. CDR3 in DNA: TGTGCCAGCAGCCGAGTCGGAGCGGGAGGACCTTCCTACGAGCAGTACTTC.

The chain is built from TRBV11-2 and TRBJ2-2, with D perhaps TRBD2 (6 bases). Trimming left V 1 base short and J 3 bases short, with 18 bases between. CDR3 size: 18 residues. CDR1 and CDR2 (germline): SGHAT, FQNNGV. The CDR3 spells CASSLVPVRTGDTGELFF. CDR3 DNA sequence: TGTGCCAGCAGCTTAGTTCCCGTTAGGACGGGGGACACCGGGGAGCTGTTTTTT.

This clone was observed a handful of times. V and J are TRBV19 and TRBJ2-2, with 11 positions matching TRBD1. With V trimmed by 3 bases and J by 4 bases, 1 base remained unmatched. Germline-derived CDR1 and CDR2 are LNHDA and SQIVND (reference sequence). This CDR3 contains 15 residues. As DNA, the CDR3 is TGTGCCAGTAGTATCGGGACAGGGGGCACCGGGGAGCTGTTTTTT. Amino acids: CASSIGTGGTGELFF.

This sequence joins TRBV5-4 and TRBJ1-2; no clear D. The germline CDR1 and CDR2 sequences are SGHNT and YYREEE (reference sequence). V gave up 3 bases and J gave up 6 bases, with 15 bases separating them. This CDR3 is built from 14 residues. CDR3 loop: CASSSSYQINGYTF. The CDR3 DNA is TGTGCCAGCAGCTCTTCGTATCAGATCAATGGCTACACCTTC.

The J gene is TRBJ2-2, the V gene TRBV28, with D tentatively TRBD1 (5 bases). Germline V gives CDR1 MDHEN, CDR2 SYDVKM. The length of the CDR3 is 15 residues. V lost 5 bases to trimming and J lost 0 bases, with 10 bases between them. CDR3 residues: CASSMDTTNTGELFF. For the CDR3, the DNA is TGTGCCAGCAGTATGGACACTACGAACACCGGGGAGCTGTTTTTT.

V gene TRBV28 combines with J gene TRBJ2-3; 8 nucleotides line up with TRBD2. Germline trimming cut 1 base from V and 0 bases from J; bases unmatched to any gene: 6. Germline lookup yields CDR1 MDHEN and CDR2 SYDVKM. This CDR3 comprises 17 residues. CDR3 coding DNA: TGTGCCAGCAGTTTATCCTTACTAGCGGCTAGCACAGATACGCAGTATTTT. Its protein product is CASSLSLLAASTDTQYF.

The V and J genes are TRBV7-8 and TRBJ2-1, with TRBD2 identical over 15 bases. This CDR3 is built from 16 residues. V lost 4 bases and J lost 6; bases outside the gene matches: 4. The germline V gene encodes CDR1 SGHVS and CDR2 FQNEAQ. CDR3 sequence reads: CASSSGLAGGGNEQFF. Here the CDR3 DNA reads TGTGCCAGCAGCTCGGGACTAGCGGGAGGTGGCAATGAGCAGTTCTTC.

In DNA, the CDR3 is TGTGCCAGCAGCTTAGGATCGGGGACCTACAATGAGCAGTTCTTC. Amino acids: CASSLGSGTYNEQFF. V and J are TRBV11-2 and TRBJ2-1; maybe TRBD2 (5 bases). The ends were cut back, 1 base at V and 2 bases at J, with 9 bases in the middle. The CDR3 length is 15 residues. CDR1 is SGHAT and CDR2 is FQNNGV in the germline V gene.

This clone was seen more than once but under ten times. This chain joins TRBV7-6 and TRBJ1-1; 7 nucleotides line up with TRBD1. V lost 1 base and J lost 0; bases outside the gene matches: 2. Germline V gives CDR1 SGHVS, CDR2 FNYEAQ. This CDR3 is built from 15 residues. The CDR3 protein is CASSLEGQLNTEAFF. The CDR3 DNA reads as TGTGCCAGCAGCTTAGAGGGACAGCTGAACACTGAAGCTTTCTTT. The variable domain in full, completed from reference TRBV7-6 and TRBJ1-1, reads GAGVSQSPRYKVTKRGQDVALRCDPISGHVSLYWYRQALGQGPEFLTYFNYEAQQDKSGLPNDRFSAERPEGSISTLTIQRTEQRDSAMYRCASSLEGQLNTEAFFGQGTRLTVV.

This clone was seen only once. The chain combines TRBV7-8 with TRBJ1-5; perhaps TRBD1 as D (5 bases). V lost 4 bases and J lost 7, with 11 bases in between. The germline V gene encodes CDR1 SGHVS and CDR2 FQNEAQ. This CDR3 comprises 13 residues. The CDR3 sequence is CASSSWGWQPQHF. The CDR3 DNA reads TGTGCCAGCAGCTCGTGGGGGTGGCAGCCCCAGCATTTT.